The present entry profiles one T cell receptor (beta chain) with its context. No antigen is known for it. Template-switching 5'RACE yielded the TCR cDNA; a universal primer site and UMIs were added in the process. TCRdb reprocessed the 5' RACE reads via MiXCR and lists one record per CDR3 protein. The table has approximately 450,000 distinct CDR3 sequences, under 20% seen once. The data were obtained in a study of T cells after yellow fever vaccination. Germline V CDR1 and CDR2: SEHNR, FQNEAQ (reference sequence). CDR3 length: 12 amino acids. The V end was cut by 5 bases, the J end by 6 bases, with 8 bases between. Whole-study results and caveats: Booster samples showed a return of most primary-vaccination clones (around 96% CD4, about 88% CD8).

The rearrangement links TRBV7-9 to TRBJ1-5; no reliable D call. The receptor was derived from a man between 18 and 29 years old who received the YFV17D yellow fever vaccine. The material sequenced was PBMCs, taken before the yellow fever booster vaccination. As DNA, the CDR3 is TGTGCCAGCAGCGACCGGAGTCAGCCCCAGCATTTT. It is translated as CASSDRSQPQHF.